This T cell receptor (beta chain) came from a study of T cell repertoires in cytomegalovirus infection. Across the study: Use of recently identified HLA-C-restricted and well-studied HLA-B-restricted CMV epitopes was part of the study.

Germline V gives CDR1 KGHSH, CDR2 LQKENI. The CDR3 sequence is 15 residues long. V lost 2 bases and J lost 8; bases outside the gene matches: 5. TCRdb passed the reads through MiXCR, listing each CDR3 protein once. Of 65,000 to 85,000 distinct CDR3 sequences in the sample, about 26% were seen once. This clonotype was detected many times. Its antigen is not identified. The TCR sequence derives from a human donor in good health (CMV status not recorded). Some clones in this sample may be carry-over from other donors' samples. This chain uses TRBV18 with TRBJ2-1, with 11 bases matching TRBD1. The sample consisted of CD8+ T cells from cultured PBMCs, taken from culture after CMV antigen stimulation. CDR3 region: CASSPSGQGVHEQFF. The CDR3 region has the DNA TGTGCCAGCTCACCATCGGGACAGGGGGTCCATGAGCAGTTCTTC.